Listed below are T cell receptor beta chains from one sample, sequenced in a study of cytomegalovirus exposure and HLA in healthy donors. The table came from immunoSEQ multiplex PCR; TCRdb's copy has only in-frame clones and leaves some out. Of 95,000 to 110,000 clones listed, about 77% are singletons. The sample comprised PBMCs. Every receptor here comes from a woman aged 18-29 years in good health and CMV-seropositive. The CDR3 runs from the conserved cysteine through the conserved F or W. The D gene is left open where the match is weak. The size of a clone is reported for some rows only, either as once, few or many, or as a class for expanded clones.

J gene | V gene | CDR3 length | clone size | D gene | CDR3 protein | CDR3 DNA
TRBJ2-5 | TRBV7-9 | 15 | NA | TRBD1 | CASSPPDRSFKTQYF | TGTGCCAGCAGCCCCCCGGACAGGTCCTTTAAGACCCAGTACTTC
TRBJ2-5 | TRBV18 | 13 | NA | NA | CASSPPSVETQYF | TGTGCCAGCTCACCACCATCCGTAGAGACCCAGTACTTC
TRBJ2-6 | TRBV4-3 | 19 | few | NA | CASSQVQDSPSAGANVLTF | TGCGCCAGCAGCCAAGTCCAGGACAGCCCCTCGGCTGGGGCCAACGTCCTGACTTTC
TRBJ2-1 | TRBV7-2 | 16 | once | NA | CASSLASTAPYNEQFF | TGTGCCAGCAGCTTAGCCTCTACAGCCCCCTACAATGAGCAGTTCTTC
TRBJ2-7 | TRBV6-1 | 13 | NA | NA | CASSEAAGYEQYF | TGTGCCAGCAGTGAAGCGGCGGGCTACGAGCAGTACTTC
TRBJ2-3 | TRBV6-5 | 14 | NA | NA | CASSYSLSRDTQYF | TGTGCCAGCAGTTACTCGCTTTCCCGGGATACGCAGTATTTT
TRBJ1-4 | TRBV2 | 14 | NA | NA | CASRPTGGVEKLFF | TGTGCCAGCAGGCCGACGGGGGGGGTTGAAAAACTGTTTTTT
TRBJ2-7 | TRBV18 | 16 | NA | TRBD1 | CASSLVEDRGFYEQYF | TGTGCCAGCTCACTGGTGGAAGACAGGGGATTTTACGAGCAGTACTTC
TRBJ1-2 | TRBV5-4 | 13 | NA | TRBD1 | CASSEGGQYGYTF | TGTGCCAGCAGCGAAGGGGGCCAATATGGCTACACCTTC
TRBJ2-6 | TRBV27 | 15 | NA | TRBD1 | CASDRVSSGANVLTF | TGTGCCAGCGACAGGGTTAGCTCTGGGGCCAACGTCCTGACTTTC
TRBJ1-4 | TRBV23-1 | 15 | NA | NA | CASSRAIGRAGKLFF | TGCGCCAGCAGTCGGGCAATAGGGAGGGCTGGAAAACTGTTTTTT
TRBJ2-5 | TRBV5-4 | 14 | few | NA | CASSSAGGQETQYF | TGTGCCAGCAGCTCAGCAGGGGGGCAAGAGACCCAGTACTTC
TRBJ2-3 | TRBV7-3 | 14 | NA | TRBD2 | CASSLLAGRDTQYF | TGTGCCAGCAGCTTACTAGCGGGGAGGGATACGCAGTATTTT
TRBJ2-1 | TRBV7-2 | 15 | NA | NA | CASRGIRVGGGEQFF | TGTGCCAGCAGAGGGATTAGGGTGGGAGGGGGTGAGCAGTTCTTC
TRBJ2-7 | TRBV5-4 | 14 | NA | NA | CASSFTGASYEQYF | TGTGCCAGCAGCTTTACAGGTGCTTCCTACGAGCAGTACTTC
TRBJ1-1 | TRBV5-1 | 14 | NA | TRBD1 | CASSSWDRGTEAFF | TGCGCCAGCAGCAGTTGGGACAGGGGGACTGAAGCTTTCTTT
TRBJ1-2 | TRBV2 | 13 | NA | NA | CATHKRDLYGYTF | TGTGCCACCCATAAGCGGGATCTCTATGGCTACACCTTC
TRBJ1-5 | TRBV7-8 | 13 | NA | NA | CASSLQGKQPQHF | TGTGCCAGCAGCCTTCAGGGAAAACAGCCCCAGCATTTT
TRBJ2-7 | TRBV7-9 | 16 | NA | TRBD2 | CASSLREAGATYEQYF | TGTGCCAGCAGCTTGCGGGAAGCGGGGGCAACCTACGAGCAGTACTTC
TRBJ1-1 | TRBV30 | 11 | NA | NA | CAWYQIGEAFF | TGTGCCTGGTACCAAATCGGTGAAGCTTTCTTT
TRBJ1-2 | TRBV9 | 13 | NA | TRBD1 | CASGQGGLSGYTF | TGTGCCAGCGGACAGGGCGGTCTATCTGGCTACACCTTC
TRBJ1-1 | TRBV18 | 15 | few | NA | CASSKAGAMNTEAFF | TGTGCCAGCTCGAAAGCAGGGGCAATGAACACTGAAGCTTTCTTT
TRBJ2-3 | TRBV4-2 | 18 | few | TRBD2 | CASSQEVRKREISDTQYF | TGTGCCAGCAGCCAAGAAGTGAGAAAGCGGGAGATTTCTGATACGCAGTATTTT
TRBJ2-1 | TRBV6-5 | 15 | NA | TRBD2 | CASSLARGTYNEQFF | TGTGCCAGCAGTCTCGCGCGGGGGACCTACAATGAGCAGTTCTTC
TRBJ2-1 | TRBV25-1 | 14 | NA | TRBD1 | CASAGTGAPNEQFF | TGTGCCAGCGCGGGGACAGGGGCTCCCAATGAGCAGTTCTTC
TRBJ1-2 | TRBV5-4 | 14 | few | TRBD1 | CASSFSGQSYGYTF | TGTGCCAGCAGCTTTTCGGGACAGAGTTATGGCTACACCTTC
TRBJ2-3 | TRBV7-9 | 12 | NA | NA | CSSRGQLSTQYF | TGTTCCAGCAGAGGACAGCTGAGTACGCAGTATTTT
TRBJ2-1 | TRBV5-1 | 16 | NA | NA | CASRPITGSSYNEQFF | TGCGCCAGCAGACCGATCACAGGGAGCTCCTACAATGAGCAGTTCTTC
TRBJ2-4 | TRBV19 | 16 | NA | TRBD2 | CASSVGGRGGKNIQYF | TGTGCCAGTAGTGTTGGGGGCCGGGGGGGTAAAAACATTCAGTACTTC
TRBJ2-1 | TRBV27 | 16 | NA | NA | CASSLYGGLAYNEQFF | TGTGCCAGCAGTTTATACGGGGGGCTCGCCTACAATGAGCAGTTCTTC
TRBJ2-4 | TRBV7-2 | 12 | NA | NA | CASSSDSNIQYF | TGTGCCAGCAGCTCGGACTCAAACATTCAGTACTTC
TRBJ1-1 | TRBV19 | 15 | NA | NA | CASIAGAGSSTEAFF | TGTGCCAGTATTGCGGGCGCAGGCTCCAGCACTGAAGCTTTCTTT
TRBJ1-2 | TRBV7-2 | 13 | NA | TRBD1 | CASSGTGNYGYTF | TGTGCCAGCAGTGGGACAGGGAACTATGGCTACACCTTC
TRBJ1-3 | TRBV27 | 14 | NA | NA | CATSRGGAGNTIYF | TGTGCCACCTCCCGGGGAGGTGCTGGAAACACCATATATTTT
TRBJ1-5 | TRBV6-5 | 15 | NA | NA | CASTNDRSSNQPQHF | TGTGCCAGCACCAATGACAGGAGCAGCAATCAGCCCCAGCATTTT
TRBJ2-2 | TRBV19 | 15 | once | TRBD1 | CASSKGGPNTGELFF | TGTGCCAGTAGTAAAGGGGGCCCGAACACCGGGGAGCTGTTTTTT
TRBJ2-2 | TRBV12-5 | 15 | NA | TRBD1 | CASGRGQGNTGELFF | TGTGCTAGTGGCCGTGGACAGGGGAACACCGGGGAGCTGTTTTTT
TRBJ2-1 | TRBV9 | 15 | NA | NA | CASSGVAEAPNEQFF | TGTGCCAGCAGCGGGGTAGCGGAGGCCCCCAATGAGCAGTTCTTC
TRBJ1-6 | TRBV19 | 13 | NA | NA | CASRFREGSPLHF | TGTGCCAGTAGGTTCAGGGAAGGTTCACCCCTCCACTTT
TRBJ2-1 | TRBV7-6 | 17 | NA | TRBD2 | CASSTSLAGSSYNEQFF | TGTGCCAGCAGCACCAGCTTAGCGGGCAGCTCCTACAATGAGCAGTTCTTC
TRBJ2-7 | TRBV9 | 14 | NA | TRBD1 | CASSVADRGDEQYF | TGTGCCAGCAGCGTAGCCGACAGGGGAGACGAGCAGTACTTC
TRBJ2-5 | TRBV6-1 | 12 | NA | NA | CASSRLVETQYF | TGTGCCAGCAGTAGACTGGTTGAGACCCAGTACTTC
TRBJ2-7 | TRBV10-3 | 14 | NA | TRBD2 | CAISVPSGSGEQYF | TGTGCCATCAGTGTACCTAGCGGGAGTGGCGAGCAGTACTTC
TRBJ1-1 | TRBV10-2 | 14 | once | NA | CASSWDTMNTEAFF | TGCGCCAGCAGTTGGGACACAATGAACACTGAAGCTTTCTTT
TRBJ2-5 | TRBV9 | 15 | NA | TRBD1 | CASSATLTGGETQYF | TGTGCCAGCAGCGCCACGTTGACAGGGGGGGAGACCCAGTACTTC
TRBJ1-6 | TRBV7-3 | 16 | NA | TRBD1 | CASSLTGTGNDSPLHF | TGTGCCAGCAGCTTAACAGGGACAGGGAACGATTCACCCCTCCACTTT